This TCR beta chain was profiled in a study of blood T cell repertoires in COVID-19. About the research overall: The United States, Italy and Spain provided the acute and convalescent COVID-19 samples.

Authors' analysis steps: For nucleated cells, counts were estimated from reference gene primer amplification. Method: immunoSEQ multiplex PCR; TCRdb's copy keeps in-frame clones and lacks some. The V and J calls and the clone size are those of that table, but D and trimming were determined from the DNA. The table lists roughly 200,000 clones, 80% to 90% of them singletons. V was pared by 2 bases and J by 5 bases, with 11 bases of the junction left unmatched. This CDR3 has 18 residues. The germline V gene encodes CDR1 LGHDT and CDR2 YNNKEL (reference sequence). The clonotype comes from a woman in her thirties or forties with acute COVID-19. The J gene is TRBJ2-5, the V gene TRBV3-1 (or the pseudogene TRBV3-2); 13 nucleotides match TRBD2. Material: PBMCs or T cells enriched from blood (not recorded which). Here the CDR3 reads CASSQTLGLAGATETQYF. The CDR3, as DNA: TGTGCCAGCAGCCAAACCCTAGGACTAGCGGGAGCTACGGAGACCCAGTACTTC.